Detailed here is one T cell receptor beta chain. In the original workflow: Estimated nucleated cell counts came from reference gene primer amplification. Assay: immunoSEQ multiplex PCR; the TCRdb copy retains only in-frame clones and omits some. From that table come the V and J calls and clone size; the DNA was used to work out D and trimming. The table lists around 86,000 clones, around 87% of them singletons. The sample belongs to a study of blood T cell repertoires in COVID-19. Looking at the study overall: From the United States, Italy and Spain came samples of acute and convalescent COVID-19. T cells, B-cell-depleted T cells, or PBMCs supplied cDNA or gDNA.

This CDR3 contains 12 residues. Germline V gene sequence: CDR1 SEHNR, CDR2 FQNEAQ (reference sequence). The V end was cut by 11 bases, the J end by 8 bases, with 13 bases between. Sequencing was carried out using peripheral blood. The source of this sequence is a woman aged 80 or older with acute or convalescent COVID-19. V usage is TRBV7-9 and J usage is TRBJ1-6, with no clear D. CDR3 region: CAFRGTDSPLHF. CDR3 DNA sequence: TGTGCCTTCCGGGGTACCGATTCACCCCTCCACTTT. The entire variable domain, with the rest obtained from reference TRBV7-9 and TRBJ1-6, is as follows: DTGVSQNPRHKITKRGQNVTFRCDPISEHNRLYWYRQTLGQGPEFLTYFQNEAQLEKSRLLSDRFSAERPKGSFSTLEIQRTEQGDSAMYLCAFRGTDSPLHFGNGTRLTVT.